One and the same sample provided the 28 T cell receptor beta chains below, sequenced in a study of tumor and adjacent non-tumor tissue in lung cancer. The library came from three nested PCR rounds adapted from ARM-PCR protocols. TCRdb fed the multiplex PCR reads into MiXCR, producing one record per CDR3 protein. The sample records over 130,000 distinct CDR3 sequences, roughly 70% being singletons. The template was RNA from unsorted bulk tissue. Sequencing input: lung tumor tissue. These receptors all come from a man aged 60 to 75 with small cell lung cancer.

The chain has TRBV12-3 or TRBV12-4 and TRBJ2-7, with D hard to call. Trimming removed 10 bases at V and 2 bases at J, with 15 bases between. The CDR3 is 13 residues long. CDR3 sequence: CANSFGDTYEQYV. CDR3 nucleotide sequence: TGTGCCAATAGTTTTGGGGATACCTACGAGCAGTACGTC.

This clonotype was detected only a few times. A much larger clone differs from this one at a single base, so this may be a read error. The V and J genes are TRBV12-3 or TRBV12-4 and TRBJ1-1; D unresolved. V lost 5 bases and J 1 base, leaving 8 bases between the germline ends. The CDR3 consists of 13 residues. CDR3 in amino acids: CASSLEENTEAFF. CDR3 nucleotide sequence: TGTGCCAGCAGTCTAGAAGAGAACACTGAAGCTTTCTTT.

The chain uses TRBV28 and TRBJ2-5; a possible D gene is TRBD2 (5 bases). Germline-derived CDR1 and CDR2 are MDHEN and SYDVKM. The germline V and J ends were trimmed by 3 bases and 1 base, with 18 bases remaining between them. CDR3 length equals 17 residues. CDR3 nucleotide sequence: TGTGCCAGCAGTTTGAATCGAGGGTCCGCGTTCCAAGAGACCCAGTACTTC. It is translated as CASSLNRGSAFQETQYF.

In its sample, this clonotype was seen once. One end of the junction is discordant with germline, which a read error may explain. The chain joins TRBV20-1 to TRBJ2-1; 9 bases agree with TRBD2. CDR3 size: 16 residues. Germline assignment: CDR1 DFQATT and CDR2 SNEGSKA (reference sequence). Here the CDR3 reads CSAREASGIRVNERLF. CDR3 nucleotides: TGCAGTGCTAGAGAAGCTAGCGGGATAAGGGTCAATGAGCGGCTCTTC.

This clonotype has a count of ten or more. The chain is built from TRBV20-1 and TRBJ2-2, with a tentative D call TRBD1 (6 bases). Deletions cut 5 bases from V and 4 bases from J, with 17 bases between. From germline, CDR1 is DFQATT and CDR2 SNEGSKA (reference sequence). This CDR3 is 15 amino acids long. The CDR3 nucleotides are TGCAGTGCTCGTAGTAGTGGGACACCCACCGGGGAGCTGTTTTTT. It codes for CSARSSGTPTGELFF.

The rearrangement links TRBV20-1 to TRBJ1-2, with D possibly being TRBD1 (5 bases). V shed 1 base and J shed 7 bases, with 19 bases lying between them. The CDR3 spans 15 residues. Germline V CDR1 and CDR2: DFQATT, SNEGSKA (reference sequence). In nucleotides, the CDR3 is TGCAGTGCTAGAGTTCCCCCGTGGGCTGGGGGTGGCTACACCTTC. Amino acids: CSARVPPWAGGGYTF.

As regards this clonotype: This may be a read error: a much more frequent sequence differs by one nucleotide. The chain recombines TRBV5-1 with TRBJ2-2, with D perhaps TRBD1 or TRBD2 (5 bases each). Per germline, CDR1 SGHRS and CDR2 YFSETQ. The CDR3 has 14 residues. The CDR3 region has the DNA TGCGCCAGCAGTCGGCGGGCGGACACCGAGGAGCTGTTTTTT. As protein: CASSRRADTEELFF.

Remarks on this clonotype: Its ends do not fully match the called genes, so a read error is possible. The V and J genes are TRBV11-2 and TRBJ2-6; D is unresolved. In germline, CDR1 is SGHAT, CDR2 FQNNGV. This CDR3 region has 14 residues. The DNA for the CDR3 is TGTGCCAGTAGCTTCATCTCTGGGGCCAACGTCCTGACTTTC. Its translation: CASSFISGANVLTF.

V gene TRBV11-1 combines with J gene TRBJ2-1, with TRBD2 identical over 7 bases. The CDR3 is 15 amino acids. From germline, CDR1 is SGHAT and CDR2 FQDESV (reference sequence). Trimming at V came to 10 bases and at J to 6 bases, leaving 15 bases not matched to a gene. CDR3: CANSTRQRGSNEQFF. The CDR3 bases are TGTGCCAACAGTACCCGACAGCGGGGCAGCAATGAGCAGTTCTTC.

The chain has TRBV11-3 and TRBJ2-5; TRBD2 is a possible D gene (6 bases). The germline CDR1 and CDR2 sequences are SGHNT and YENEEA. V shed 9 bases and J shed 0 bases, with 20 bases lying between them. There are 16 residues in the CDR3. This chain's CDR3 is CARSHGGVIHQETQYF. In nucleotides, the CDR3 is TGTGCCAGGAGTCACGGAGGGGTGATCCACCAAGAGACCCAGTACTTC.

This clonotype was seen repeatedly, ten times or more. The rearrangement uses TRBV4-2 and TRBJ2-1; 9 nucleotides agree with TRBD2. V gave up 1 base and J gave up 9 bases; unmatched junction bases: 10. The CDR3 runs 16 residues. Germline CDR1 is LGHNA and CDR2 is YNFKEQ. The CDR3 DNA follows: TGTGCCAGCAGCCAAGGCACACGCGGGAGGGCCTCTGAGCAGTTCTTC. Protein sequence: CASSQGTRGRASEQFF.

This clonotype occurred a few times. An end of the junction differs from the germline gene, which may be a read error. The rearrangement joins TRBV11-3 to TRBJ2-3; 10 bases are shared with TRBD2. CDR1 and CDR2 (germline): SGHNT, YENEEA. CDR3 length: 14 residues. DNA of the CDR3: TGTGCCAACAGTCAGCGGGAGGGGTGGGATACGCAGTACTTT. Protein product: CANSQREGWDTQYF.

This rearrangement joins TRBV24-1 to TRBJ2-3; D gene unclear. V was trimmed by 3 bases and J by 2 bases, leaving 14 bases between them. Germline V gene data show CDR1 as KGHDR and CDR2 as SFDVKD. The CDR3 covers 16 residues. Here the CDR3 reads CATSDPLEANTDTQYF. In DNA form, the CDR3 reads TGTGCCACCAGTGATCCGCTTGAGGCAAACACAGATACGCAGTATTTT.

This clonotype was seen ten or more times. The chain combines TRBV11-2 with TRBJ2-7; possible D gene TRBD1, 5 bases. V was clipped by 4 bases and J by 1 base, with 14 bases between them. There are 15 residues in the CDR3. From germline, CDR1 is SGHAT and CDR2 FQNNGV. CDR3 loop: CASSSKLRGSYEQYF. Written as DNA, the CDR3 is TGTGCCAGCAGCTCAAAATTAAGGGGATCCTACGAGCAGTACTTC.

This clonotype was found once. One junction end does not reproduce the germline sequence, and a read error may be involved. DNA of the CDR3: TGTGCCAGCAGTCTAAATACAGGGACTGGTGGCTGCACCTTC. Its protein product is CASSLNTGTGGCTF. The chain carries TRBV6-6 and TRBJ1-2; tentative D call: TRBD1 (6 bases). Germline-derived CDR1 and CDR2 are MNHNY and SVGAGI (reference sequence). The CDR3 has 14 residues.

The rearrangement joins TRBV4-1 to TRBJ2-1; D is undetermined. Germline V lookup: CDR1 MGHRA, CDR2 YSYEKL. CDR3 length equals 14 residues. V lost 3 bases to trimming and J lost 10 bases, with 16 bases between them. CDR3 in amino acids: CASSHTVEVGEQFF. The DNA for the CDR3 is TGCGCCAGCAGCCATACGGTAGAAGTGGGGGAGCAGTTCTTC.

Remarks on this clonotype: This may be a read error: a much more frequent sequence differs by one nucleotide. This chain connects TRBV29-1 to TRBJ2-3, with 8 positions matching TRBD1. The CDR3 loop spans 16 amino acids. Germline V gene sequence: CDR1 SQVTM, CDR2 ANQGSEA. The CDR3 here is CSVEGTGSSDSDTQYF. The CDR3 region has the DNA TGCAGCGTTGAAGGGACAGGGTCGTCCGACTCAGACACGCAGTATTTT.

CDR3 amino acids: CSARGGLVGCEQFF. The CDR3 region has the DNA TGCAGTGCTAGGGGTGGACTAGTGGGTTGTGAGCAGTTCTTC. The V gene is TRBV20-1, the J gene TRBJ2-1; 7 bases are a match to TRBD2. Germline CDR1 reads DFQATT; CDR2 reads SNEGSKA (reference sequence). There are 14 residues in the CDR3. The J segment lost 9 bases and the V segment lost 3 bases, leaving 11 bases of the junction unmatched.

The chain links TRBV6-6 to TRBJ2-4; maybe TRBD2 (6 bases). V was cut by 5 bases and J by 8 bases, with 13 bases left in between. The CDR3 consists of 13 residues. Germline values: CDR1 MNHNY, CDR2 SVGAGI (reference sequence). As DNA, the CDR3 is TGTGCCAGCAGTCGGGGGTCTGATGACATTCAGTACTTC. The encoded protein is CASSRGSDDIQYF.

V is TRBV4-2 and J is TRBJ2-1; 9 bases line up with TRBD2. Per germline, CDR1 LGHNA and CDR2 YNFKEQ. The CDR3 has 16 amino acids. Trimming removed 0 bases from V and 5 bases from J; junction bases left unmatched: 5. The CDR3 nucleotides are TGTGCCAGCAGCCAAGATCGCCTAGCGGGAAACAATGAGCAGTTCTTC. Translation gives CASSQDRLAGNNEQFF.

This chain connects TRBV5-4 to TRBJ2-5; 7 positions agree with TRBD1. This CDR3 is 14 amino acids long. Germline V gives CDR1 SGHNT, CDR2 YYREEE (reference sequence). V shed 3 bases, J shed 4 bases, and the junction held 6 bases outside the gene matches. The CDR3 DNA is TGTGCCAGCAGCTCGGGACAGACGCGAGAGACCCAGTACTTC. This gives the protein CASSSGQTRETQYF.

Worth noting for this clonotype: At one end the junction does not follow the germline gene, possibly because of a read error. The chain has TRBV18 and TRBJ2-1; 10 bases match TRBD2. The germline CDR1 and CDR2 sequences are KGHSH and LQKENI. The CDR3 is 15 amino acids. CDR3: CASSAGTSVYNEQLF. The DNA for the CDR3 is TGTGCCAGCTCAGCCGGGACTAGCGTTTACAATGAGCAGCTCTTC.

As to this clonotype: A much larger clone lies one base from this, so it may be a read error. The rearrangement uses TRBV12-3 or TRBV12-4 and TRBJ2-7; a weak D match, TRBD2 (5 bases). CDR3 size: 14 residues. CDR3: CASSSDFSSYEKYF. CDR3 sequence (DNA): TGTGCCAGCAGTTCGGACTTCTCCTCCTACGAGAAGTACTTC.

This clonotype occurred a few times. This chain connects TRBV29-1 to TRBJ2-5; the match to TRBD2 covers 10 bases. Trimming removed 5 bases from V and 5 bases from J; junction bases left unmatched: 8. There are 14 residues in the CDR3. Per the germline V gene, CDR1 is SQVTM and CDR2 is ANQGSEA. The CDR3 nucleotides are TGCAGCGTTTGGGCTAGCGGGAGTAGTGAGACCCAGTACTTC. It is translated as CSVWASGSSETQYF. The variable domain in full, completed from reference TRBV29-1 and TRBJ2-5, reads SAVISQKPSRDICQRGTSLTIQCQVDSQVTMMFWYRQQPGQSLTLIATANQGSEATYESGFVIDKFPISRPNLTFSTLTVSNMSPEDSSIYLCSVWASGSSETQYFGPGTRLLVL.

The V gene is TRBV5-5, the J gene TRBJ2-3; D is possibly TRBD2 (5 bases). CDR1 is SGHKS, CDR2 YYEKEE, per germline (reference sequence). This CDR3 comprises 17 residues. The V and J ends lost 5 bases and 5 bases respectively, with 24 bases between them. The CDR3 loop is CASSCPGLCLGGDTQYF. In DNA form, the CDR3 reads TGTGCCAGCAGTTGCCCAGGCCTATGCTTAGGAGGAGATACGCAGTATTTT.

This clonotype was observed a single time. A junction end diverges from the germline sequence, so it may reflect a read error. The CDR3 here is CASCLTGESDTQYF. The CDR3 DNA is TGTGCCAGCTGCTTAACGGGTGAATCAGATACGCAGTATTTT. The gene calls are TRBV11-2 and TRBJ2-3; D not resolved. From germline, CDR1 is SGHAT and CDR2 FQNNGV. The CDR3 runs 14 residues.

As for this clonotype: This likely comes from a read error, as the CDR3 has no conserved phenylalanine or tryptophan at its end. V usage is TRBV11-2 and J usage is TRBJ2-1; maybe TRBD2 (5 bases). CDR1 and CDR2 (germline): SGHAT, FQNNGV. V lost 8 bases, J lost 8 bases, and 25 bases lay in between. This CDR3 spans 16 amino acids. The DNA of the CDR3 is TGTGCCAGCGGCCCTAACGCCTATTTGGAGGATGATGAGCAGTTCATC. Amino acid sequence: CASGPNAYLEDDEQFI.

Of note for this clonotype: Relative to the germline gene, one junction end is altered; a read error may explain this. This sequence joins TRBV24-1 and TRBJ2-7; D might be TRBD1 (5 bases). Looked up from germline, CDR1 is KGHDR and CDR2 is SFDVKD. CDR3 length: 12 residues. This CDR3 is CDTSERDSEQYF. The CDR3 DNA sequence: TGTGACACCAGTGAGCGCGACAGTGAGCAGTACTTC.